The 3 T cell receptor beta chains reported below all come from one sample, sequenced in a study of T cell responses to AZD1222 COVID-19 vaccine. Generated by immunoSEQ multiplex PCR, the TCRdb table keeps only in-frame clones and is missing some. The sample has about 120,000 clones; roughly 91% are singletons. The material was peripheral blood, obtained on day 0 of AZD1222 vaccination. The origin of the receptors is an adult in good health.

V is TRBV4-1 and J is TRBJ2-5; D not resolved. V was pared by 1 base and J by 2 bases, with 8 bases between. CDR1 and CDR2 (germline): MGHRA, YSYEKL. The CDR3 spans 14 residues. CDR3 region: CASSQAQIQETQYF. The CDR3, as DNA: TGCGCCAGCAGCCAAGCACAGATACAAGAGACCCAGTACTTC.

CDR3 loop: CASSSGDQPQHF. The CDR3 nucleotides read TGTGCCAGCAGTTCAGGGGACCAGCCCCAGCATTTT. The chain carries TRBV6-5 and TRBJ1-5; perhaps TRBD1 as D (6 bases). CDR1 and CDR2 (germline): MNHEY, SVGAGI. The CDR3 spans 12 residues. Trimming removed 4 bases from V and 7 bases from J, with 8 bases in between.

J is TRBJ2-3 and V is TRBV5-1, with TRBD2 identical over 9 bases. The CDR3 sequence is 16 residues long. Germline-derived CDR1 and CDR2 are SGHRS and YFSETQ. Trimming cost V 1 base and J 3 bases; bases outside gene matches: 6. Here the CDR3 DNA reads TGCGCCAGCAGCTTGAGGGCTAGCGGGACAACAGATACGCAGTATTTT. Translated, it gives CASSLRASGTTDTQYF. Full variable domain (missing parts from reference TRBV5-1 and TRBJ2-3): KAGVTQTPRYLIKTRGQQVTLSCSPISGHRSVSWYQQTPGQGLQFLFEYFSETQRNKGNFPGRFSGRQFSNSRSEMNVSTLELGDSALYLCASSLRASGTTDTQYFGPGTRLTVL.